This is a list of T cell receptor beta chains from one sample in a study of blood T cell repertoires in COVID-19. Data came from immunoSEQ multiplex PCR; TCRdb stores just in-frame clones and leaves some out. This table has about 49,000 clones, 77% appearing once. Sequencing was carried out using peripheral blood. Receptor source: a man in his 70s with active or convalescent COVID-19. The CDR3 runs from the conserved cysteine through the conserved F or W. The D gene is left open where the match is weak. Size tells how often a clone was seen (once, few, many) or the class of an expanded clone, and some rows leave it out.

v_call	j_call	clone_size	d_call	cdr3_aa	cdr3_nt
TRBV12-5	TRBJ1-4	-	-	CASGLWRQAKLFF	TGTGCTAGTGGTTTGTGGAGACAGGCGAAACTGTTTTTT
TRBV6-5	TRBJ1-2	-	-	CASRKGTSYGYTF	TGTGCCAGCAGGAAGGGGACAAGTTATGGCTACACCTTC
TRBV18	TRBJ1-5	-	TRBD1	CASSLTGDNQPQHF	TGTGCCAGCTCACTTACAGGGGACAATCAGCCCCAGCATTTT
TRBV6-5	TRBJ1-1	-	-	CASAQGTGMNTEAFF	TGTGCCAGCGCGCAAGGAACAGGCATGAACACTGAAGCTTTCTTT
TRBV7-2	TRBJ1-1	few	-	CASSLGWRAPEAFF	TGTGCCAGCAGCTTAGGTTGGAGGGCCCCTGAAGCTTTCTTT
TRBV5-4	TRBJ2-3	-	-	CASSFSSGLTDTQYF	TGTGCCAGCAGCTTTTCTTCAGGCCTCACAGATACGCAGTATTTT
TRBV18	TRBJ1-1	-	TRBD1	CASSPKQGDTEAFF	TGTGCCAGCTCACCCAAACAGGGGGACACTGAAGCTTTCTTT
TRBV27	TRBJ1-3	once	-	CASSFGASGNTIYF	TGTGCCAGCAGTTTTGGAGCCTCTGGAAACACCATATATTTT
TRBV6-5	TRBJ2-7	-	TRBD1	CASRGDRGVHEQYF	TGTGCCAGCAGGGGCGACAGGGGGGTTCACGAGCAGTACTTC
TRBV11-1	TRBJ2-7	once	TRBD1	CASSPGQGRYEQYF	TGTGCCAGCAGCCCTGGACAGGGCCGGTACGAGCAGTACTTC
TRBV27	TRBJ1-2	few	TRBD1	CASSFPGGSYTF	TGTGCCAGCAGTTTTCCAGGGGGCAGCTACACCTTC
TRBV6-4	TRBJ1-2	-	-	CASSDSTRSGGYTF	TGTGCCAGCAGTGACTCGACGAGGTCCGGTGGCTACACCTTC
TRBV9	TRBJ2-1	-	-	CASSVSGTKAYNEQFF	TGTGCCAGCAGCGTAAGTGGCACTAAGGCCTACAATGAGCAGTTCTTC
TRBV27	TRBJ2-2	-	TRBD2	CASSGGAVRGHSGELFF	TGTGCCAGCAGCGGGGGGGCAGTCCGGGGCCATAGCGGGGAGCTGTTTTTT